The 18 T cell receptor beta chains below were found in one sample sequenced in a study of blood T cell repertoires in COVID-19. TCRdb's table, derived via immunoSEQ multiplex PCR, lists solely in-frame clones and lacks some. The sample holds 250,000 to 300,000 clones; around 89% are singletons and the top ten take roughly 5%. Sample: peripheral blood. These receptors originate from a man aged 40-49 years with acute or convalescent COVID-19.

The chain carries TRBV5-1 and TRBJ1-3; weak D call: TRBD1 (5 bases). V lost 2 bases and J 0 bases, leaving 9 bases between the germline ends. Per germline, CDR1 SGHRS and CDR2 YFSETQ. The CDR3 is 15 amino acids. The CDR3 reads CASSFGGSSGNTIYF. The CDR3 bases are TGCGCCAGCAGCTTTGGGGGGAGCTCTGGAAACACCATATATTTT.

The chain joins TRBV12-3 or TRBV12-4 to TRBJ1-2; possible D gene TRBD1, 5 bases. CDR3 length: 13 residues. Trimming removed 6 bases from V and 5 bases from J, with 13 bases in between. The CDR3 DNA reads TGTGCCAGCAGCCCACCGGACACTTATGGCTACACCTTC. Amino acid sequence: CASSPPDTYGYTF.

This rearrangement joins TRBV27 to TRBJ2-2; tentative D call: TRBD2 (7 bases). The CDR3 sequence is 14 residues long. CDR1 MNHEY and CDR2 SMNVEV come from the germline V gene (reference sequence). Trimming pared 3 bases from V and 4 bases from J, leaving 9 bases between. The CDR3 DNA reads as TGTGCCAGCAGTTTGAGGGGGGGCACCGGGGAGCTGTTTTTT. It encodes CASSLRGGTGELFF.

V is TRBV30 and J is TRBJ2-7, with D perhaps TRBD1 (5 bases). Germline CDR1 reads GTSNPN; CDR2 reads SVGIG (reference sequence). CDR3 length: 13 amino acids. Trimming stripped 3 bases from V and 5 bases from J, with 14 bases between. CDR3 amino acids: CAWSPRRGNEQYF. CDR3 nucleotides: TGTGCCTGGAGCCCTCGTAGGGGTAACGAGCAGTACTTC.

The chain joins TRBV7-2 to TRBJ2-3; 10 nucleotides agree with TRBD2. Trimming at V came to 3 bases and at J to 4 bases, leaving 7 bases not matched to a gene. Germline V gives CDR1 SGHTA, CDR2 FQGNSA. CDR3 length: 16 residues. The CDR3 nucleotides read TGTGCCAGCAGCTTCCTTCCTAGCGGGGGAGCAGATACGCAGTATTTT. It is translated as CASSFLPSGGADTQYF.

The chain has TRBV5-4 and TRBJ2-3, with D uncertain. The CDR3 is 14 residues long. V was cut by 1 base and J by 3 bases, with 9 bases left in between. Germline assignment: CDR1 SGHNT and CDR2 YYREEE (reference sequence). CDR3: CASSLSSRTDTQYF. CDR3 coding DNA: TGTGCCAGCAGCTTGAGTAGCCGTACAGATACGCAGTATTTT.

The V gene is TRBV30, the J gene TRBJ1-2; D is perhaps TRBD1 (5 bases). Germline V gene sequence: CDR1 GTSNPN, CDR2 SVGIG (reference sequence). The V end was cut by 3 bases, the J end by 2 bases, with 19 bases between. This CDR3 spans 16 amino acids. In nucleotides, the CDR3 is TGTGCCTGGAGCCCCTCCCTGGGGCGCCTCAACTATGGCTACACCTTC. The encoded protein is CAWSPSLGRLNYGYTF. Together with reference TRBV30 and TRBJ1-2, the CDR3 gives the full variable domain: SQTIHQWPATLVQPVGSPLSLECTVEGTSNPNLYWYRQAAGRGLQLLFYSVGIGQISSEVPQNLSASRPQDRQFILSSKKLLLSDSGFYLCAWSPSLGRLNYGYTFGSGTRLTVV.

In DNA form, the CDR3 reads TGTGCCAGCAGCCACCGACAGGGGAGGAACTCTGGAAACACCATATATTTT. Its protein is CASSHRQGRNSGNTIYF. This sequence joins TRBV7-6 and TRBJ1-3, with TRBD1 matching over 8 bases. V dropped 5 bases and J dropped 0; count of bases not matched to a gene: 9. Germline V gene lookup returns CDR1 SGHVS and CDR2 FNYEAQ. This CDR3 is 17 amino acids long.

The chain joins TRBV18 to TRBJ1-3; no clear D. Looked up from germline, CDR1 is KGHSH and CDR2 is LQKENI. The CDR3 covers 15 residues. V lost 0 bases and J 8 bases, leaving 14 bases between the germline ends. The CDR3 DNA reads as TGTGCCAGCTCACCACCCAACAGTCAGGAAGACACCATATATTTT. Amino acids: CASSPPNSQEDTIYF. The whole variable domain, remainder taken from reference TRBV18 and TRBJ1-3, is NAGVMQNPRHLVRRRGQEARLRCSPMKGHSHVYWYRQLPEEGLKFMVYLQKENIIDESGMPKERFSAEFPKEGPSILRIQQVVRGDSAAYFCASSPPNSQEDTIYFGEGSWLTVV.

The chain couples TRBV5-1 to TRBJ1-5, with D maybe TRBD1 (6 bases). The germline V and J ends were trimmed by 0 bases and 1 base, with 8 bases remaining between them. The CDR3 is 15 residues long. CDR1 is SGHRS, CDR2 YFSETQ, per germline. CDR3 in amino acids: CASSLGDTSNQPQHF. The CDR3 nucleotides read TGCGCCAGCAGCTTGGGGGACACGAGCAATCAGCCCCAGCATTTT.

The chain has TRBV30 and TRBJ1-2, with a possible D match to TRBD1 (6 bases). The V gene lost 1 base and the J gene lost 3 bases, with 9 bases spanning the gap. CDR1 is GTSNPN and CDR2 is SVGIG in the germline V gene (reference sequence). The length of the CDR3 is 13 residues. DNA of the CDR3: TGTGCCTGGAGTGCCGACAGGTACTATGGCTACACCTTC. Translated: CAWSADRYYGYTF.

This chain connects TRBV7-8 to TRBJ2-1; 8 positions agree with TRBD2. Germline V lookup: CDR1 SGHVS, CDR2 FQNEAQ. V trimming: 5 bases; J trimming: 3 bases; junction bases outside the gene matches: 6. The CDR3 loop spans 15 amino acids. The CDR3 nucleotides read TGTGCCAGCAGCCCCGCGGGGGGCTTCTACAATGAGCAGTTCTTC. The encoded protein is CASSPAGGFYNEQFF.

A single count supports this clone. The genes are TRBV6-5 and TRBJ1-3, with D possibly being TRBD1 (5 bases). From germline, CDR1 is MNHEY and CDR2 SVGAGI. Between the trimmed V and J ends, which lost 6 bases and 0 bases, there was a span of 12 bases. CDR3 length: 15 amino acids. CDR3 sequence reads: CASREGPRSGNTIYF. The CDR3 DNA reads as TGTGCCAGCAGGGAGGGACCCCGCTCTGGAAACACCATATATTTT.

The chain carries TRBV11-2 and TRBJ2-3, with 12 positions matching TRBD2. V gave up 5 bases and J gave up 4 bases; unmatched junction bases: 7. Germline loops: CDR1 SGHAT, CDR2 FQNNGV. This CDR3 region has 16 residues. The DNA of the CDR3 is TGTGCCAGCAGCCTTGGGACTAGCGGGTGGGCAGATACGCAGTATTTT. This sequence encodes CASSLGTSGWADTQYF.

This sequence joins TRBV5-1 and TRBJ1-1; the D gene is possibly TRBD1 (5 bases). From germline, CDR1 is SGHRS and CDR2 YFSETQ. The CDR3 length is 14 residues. Trimming pared 2 bases from V and 4 bases from J, leaving 12 bases between. CDR3 region: CASSFRDGGTEAFF. CDR3 DNA sequence: TGCGCCAGCAGCTTCCGGGACGGGGGCACTGAAGCTTTCTTT.

The CDR3 here is CASSLLEDRSEQYF. CDR3 bases: TGTGCCAGCTCACTTCTAGAGGACAGGAGCGAGCAGTACTTC. The rearrangement links TRBV18 to TRBJ2-7, with 7 bases identical to TRBD1. CDR3 length: 14 amino acids. CDR1 is KGHSH and CDR2 is LQKENI in the germline V gene. J lost 6 bases, V lost 4 bases, and 9 bases had no gene match.

The CDR3 region is CASSPVGTDNSPLHF. The CDR3, as DNA: TGCGCCAGCAGCCCAGTAGGGACAGATAATTCACCCCTCCACTTT. The chain carries TRBV4-1 and TRBJ1-6; 7 nucleotides match TRBD1. CDR1 and CDR2 from the germline V gene are MGHRA and YSYEKL. The CDR3 covers 15 residues. Trimming took 4 bases from V and 5 from J; bases not matched to a gene: 5.

The chain couples TRBV5-1 to TRBJ2-2; TRBD1 matches 9 bases. Losses at the gene ends were 4 bases for V and 6 bases for J; bases not matched to a gene: 7. There are 15 residues in the CDR3. CDR1 is SGHRS and CDR2 is YFSETQ in the germline V gene. CDR3 nucleotide sequence: TGCGCCAGCAGCCCGAGTACAGGGGGCCCCGGGGAGCTGTTTTTT. Its protein product is CASSPSTGGPGELFF.